This T cell receptor (beta chain) was documented in a study of T cell changes during pregnancy in multiple sclerosis. CDR1 MNHNY and CDR2 SVGAGI come from the germline V gene (reference sequence). This CDR3 spans 14 amino acids. The trim removed 6 bases at V and 5 bases at J, leaving 8 bases unmatched. Method: immunoSEQ multiplex PCR; TCRdb's copy keeps in-frame clones and lacks some. Of around 31,000 clones in the sample, around 90% were seen once. V usage is TRBV6-6 and J usage is TRBJ2-5, with 8 positions matching TRBD1. This TCR was sampled from a female donor in good health, enrolled as a control in a pregnancy study. This sample comprised CD4+ T cells from peripheral blood mononuclear cells, obtained in the first trimester of pregnancy. The CDR3 is CASSGMDRVETQYF. CDR3 sequence (DNA): TGTGCCAGCAGCGGTATGGACAGGGTGGAGACCCAGTACTTC.